The clone carrying this TCR beta chain was recorded a few times. The antigen is unknown. With 60 Vbeta and 13 Jbeta primers, the PCR was carried out. The repertoire was sequenced with immunoSEQ multiplex PCR; TCRdb's copy has only in-frame clones and lacks some. This sample has 100,000 or so clones; about 83% occur once, and the top ten carry roughly 6.1%. The data stem from a study of cytomegalovirus exposure and HLA in healthy donors. Points from the study as a whole: Researchers counted around 180 TCR beta chains as cytomegalovirus-associated. The classifier was said to identify cytomegalovirus status with high specificity and sensitivity. A later analysis reportedly found fewer N-insertions in an Asian-associated ancestry cluster than the roughly 680-donor mean. An analysis that came later showed most CMV-associated TCR beta chains appearing HLA-restricted.

V gave up 0 bases and J gave up 9 bases; unmatched junction bases: 6. Germline V gene data show CDR1 as SGHVS and CDR2 as FNYEAQ. This CDR3 has 15 residues. Sequenced: PBMCs. This sequence originates from a man aged 18 to 30 in good health and CMV-seronegative. V and J are TRBV7-6 and TRBJ2-1; TRBD2 aligns across 9 bases. DNA of the CDR3: TGTGCCAGCAGCTTAGCGGCGGGAGGGGGGTTTGAGCAGTTCTTC. Amino acids: CASSLAAGGGFEQFF.